These T cell receptor beta chains were read from a single sample in a study of long-term antiretroviral therapy in people with HIV. Sequencing used immunoSEQ multiplex PCR; TCRdb keeps in-frame clones, though not all of them. The sample lists about 24,000 clones; about 80% were seen once. The sequences come from unsorted PBMCs, collected 5.9 years after starting antiretroviral therapy. Receptor source: a man between 25 and 39 years old with HIV. CDR3s include the opening cysteine and the closing phenylalanine or tryptophan.

v_call,cdr3_aa
TRBV7-3,CASSLSSSPGRSEQFF
TRBV6-5,CASSYQFYEQYF
TRBV10-3,CAISDSRTAVGNTIYF
TRBV7-3,CASSLGAAPEQYF
TRBV19,CASYPRGWTGANYGYTF
TRBV5-6,CASSLKAGDSYNEQFF
TRBV7-9,CASSSGTGGYEQYF
TRBV6-5,CASSRDPGSNQPQHF
TRBV27,CASSFGTTYEQYF
TRBV27,CASSKKREGREQYF
TRBV5-1,CASSLEESSNYEQYF
TRBV4-1,CASSHGQGAYNEQFF
TRBV7-2,CASSLEGLGGPQGTQYF
TRBV6-5,CATQPAGAGTEAFF
TRBV6-4,CASSDHSSGRTDTQYF
TRBV7-2,CAIAEVTDTQYF
TRBV29-1,CSVGQGGDQPQHF
TRBV4-3,CASSQERTGGASEAFF
TRBV6-6,CASSYTPGQGEDEQYF
TRBV6-4,CASSVTSVPYNEQFF
TRBV4-2,CASSQDRLATDTQYF
TRBV4-3,CASSQAPGTGFTDTQYF
TRBV19,CASSIRGNQPQHF